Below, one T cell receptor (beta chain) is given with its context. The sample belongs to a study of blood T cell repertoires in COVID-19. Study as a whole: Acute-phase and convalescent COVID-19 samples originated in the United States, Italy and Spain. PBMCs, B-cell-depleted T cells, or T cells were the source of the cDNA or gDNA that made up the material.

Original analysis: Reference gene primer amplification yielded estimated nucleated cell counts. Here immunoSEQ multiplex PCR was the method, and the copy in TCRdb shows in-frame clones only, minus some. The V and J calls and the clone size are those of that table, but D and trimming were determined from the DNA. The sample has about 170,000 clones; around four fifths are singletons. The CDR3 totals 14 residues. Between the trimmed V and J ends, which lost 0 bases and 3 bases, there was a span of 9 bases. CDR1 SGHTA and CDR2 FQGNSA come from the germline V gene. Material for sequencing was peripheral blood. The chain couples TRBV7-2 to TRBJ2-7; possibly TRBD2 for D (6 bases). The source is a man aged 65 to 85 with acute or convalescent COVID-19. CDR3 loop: CASSLAAGNYEQYF. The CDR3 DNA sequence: TGTGCCAGCAGCTTAGCGGCGGGGAACTACGAGCAGTACTTC.